This T cell receptor (beta chain) was profiled in a study of cytomegalovirus exposure and HLA in healthy donors. Study-level background: As an earlier analysis found, some 170 million T cells yielded over 95 million unique TCR beta sequences. Findings and limits, study-wide: In a later analysis, the majority of CMV-associated beta chains seemingly showed HLA restriction. With high specificity and sensitivity, the classifier reportedly diagnosed cytomegalovirus status.

Germline CDR1 KGHSH, CDR2 LQKENI. Germline trimming cut 3 bases from V and 7 bases from J; bases unmatched to any gene: 10. The CDR3 sequence is 16 residues long. With regard to this clone: What it binds is not known.

It was with 60 Vbeta and 13 Jbeta primers that the PCR ran. Some clones are missing from TCRdb's copy, which holds only in-frame ones; the method was immunoSEQ multiplex PCR. The table records 200,000 or so clones, 80% to 85% of them present only once. Donors likely had unrecorded immune exposures despite being nominally healthy when sampled. The receptor was derived from a woman between 45 and 65 years old in good health and CMV-seropositive. Sequenced: PBMCs. The chain combines TRBV18 with TRBJ2-2; 8 bases line up with TRBD1. CDR3 nucleotide sequence: TGTGCCAGCTCACCGAACCTCAGGGGGCAAAGCGGGGAGCTGTTTTTT. Translating it yields CASSPNLRGQSGELFF. Together with reference TRBV18 and TRBJ2-2, the CDR3 gives the full variable domain: NAGVMQNPRHLVRRRGQEARLRCSPMKGHSHVYWYRQLPEEGLKFMVYLQKENIIDESGMPKERFSAEFPKEGPSILRIQQVVRGDSAAYFCASSPNLRGQSGELFFGEGSRLTVL.